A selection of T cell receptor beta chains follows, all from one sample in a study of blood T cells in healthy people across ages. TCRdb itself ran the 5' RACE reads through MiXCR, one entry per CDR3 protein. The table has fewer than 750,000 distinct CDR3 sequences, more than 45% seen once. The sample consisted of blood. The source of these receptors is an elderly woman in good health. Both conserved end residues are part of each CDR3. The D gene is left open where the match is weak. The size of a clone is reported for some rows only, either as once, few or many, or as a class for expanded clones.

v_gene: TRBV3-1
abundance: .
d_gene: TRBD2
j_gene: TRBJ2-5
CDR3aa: CASSRRGKGLAGGYEQYF
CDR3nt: TGTGCCAGCAGCCGGCGTGGAAAGGGACTAGCGGGGGGCTATGAGCAGTACTTC

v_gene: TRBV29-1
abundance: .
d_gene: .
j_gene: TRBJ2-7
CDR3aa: CSVDGGPTYNEQYF
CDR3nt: TGCAGCGTTGATGGAGGCCCTACCTACAATGAGCAGTACTTC

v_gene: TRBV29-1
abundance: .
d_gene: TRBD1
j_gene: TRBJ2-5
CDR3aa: CSVTGGRGTQYF
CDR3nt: TGCAGCGTGACAGGGGGCAGGGGGACCCAGTACTTC

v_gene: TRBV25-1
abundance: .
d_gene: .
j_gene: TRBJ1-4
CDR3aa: CASSADRVHEKLFF
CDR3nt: TGTGCCAGCAGTGCCGACAGAGTTCACGAAAAACTGTTTTTT

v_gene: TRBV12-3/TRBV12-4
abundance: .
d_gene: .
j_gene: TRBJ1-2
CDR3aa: CASSWGGGYTF
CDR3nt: TGTGCCAGCAGCTGGGGCGGCGGCTACACCTTC

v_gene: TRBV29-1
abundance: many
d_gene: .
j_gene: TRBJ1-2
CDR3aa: CSVGYKPNYGYTF
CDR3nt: TGCAGCGTTGGGTACAAGCCTAACTATGGCTACACCTTC

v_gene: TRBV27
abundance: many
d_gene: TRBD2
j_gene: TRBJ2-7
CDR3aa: CASSLLAGGIYEQYF
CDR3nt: TGTGCCAGCAGTTTATTAGCGGGGGGGATATACGAGCAGTACTTC

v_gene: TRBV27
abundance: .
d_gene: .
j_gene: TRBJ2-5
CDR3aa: CASSPNRERVRRNEQYF
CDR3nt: TGTGCCAGCAGTCCAAACCGGGAGCGGGTAAGAAGGAATGAGCAGTACTTC

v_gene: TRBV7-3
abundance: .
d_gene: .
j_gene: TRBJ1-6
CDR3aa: CASSLGLLGSPLHF
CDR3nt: TGTGCCAGCAGCTTGGGACTCCTGGGGTCACCCCTCCACTTT

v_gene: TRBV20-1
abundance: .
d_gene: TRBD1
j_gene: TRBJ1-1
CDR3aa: CSAWTGFTEAFF
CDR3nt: TGCAGTGCCTGGACAGGGTTTACTGAAGCTTTCTTT

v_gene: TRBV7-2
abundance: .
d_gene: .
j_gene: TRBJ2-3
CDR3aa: CASSSQGTDTQDF
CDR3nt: TGTGCCAGCAGCTCGCAGGGTACAGATACGCAGGATTTT

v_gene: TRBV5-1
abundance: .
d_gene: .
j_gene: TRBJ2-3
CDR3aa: CASSLAADHTGTQYF
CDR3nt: TGCGCCAGCAGCTTGGCTGCCGACCACACAGGTACGCAGTATTTT

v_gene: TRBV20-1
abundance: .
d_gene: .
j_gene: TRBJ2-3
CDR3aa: CSARGYRETDTQYF
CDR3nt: TGCAGTGCTAGGGGGTACAGGGAAACAGATACGCAGTATTTT

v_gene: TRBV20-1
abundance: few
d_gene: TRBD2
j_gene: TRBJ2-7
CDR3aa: CSARAGTSGSHEQYF
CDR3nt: TGCAGTGCTAGGGCCGGGACTAGCGGGAGCCACGAGCAGTACTTC

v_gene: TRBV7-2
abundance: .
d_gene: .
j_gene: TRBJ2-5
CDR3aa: CASSVPRGETQYF
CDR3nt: TGTGCCAGCAGCGTTCCACGGGGGGAGACCCAGTACTTC

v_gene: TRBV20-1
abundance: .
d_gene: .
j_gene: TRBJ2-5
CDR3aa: CSARDEWGLFETQYF
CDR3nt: TGCAGTGCTAGAGATGAGTGGGGACTCTTCGAGACCCAGTACTTC

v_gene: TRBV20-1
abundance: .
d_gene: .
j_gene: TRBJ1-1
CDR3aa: CSAGGGSLDEAFF
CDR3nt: TGCAGTGCTGGGGGAGGTAGCCTGGATGAAGCTTTCTTT

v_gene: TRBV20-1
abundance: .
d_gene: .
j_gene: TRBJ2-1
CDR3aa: CSAHLTGKGNEQFF
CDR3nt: TGCAGTGCGCACCTCACAGGAAAGGGCAATGAGCAGTTCTTC

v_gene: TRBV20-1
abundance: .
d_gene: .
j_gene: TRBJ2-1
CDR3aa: CSAFDPTYNEQFF
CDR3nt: TGCAGTGCTTTTGACCCTACCTACAATGAGCAGTTCTTC

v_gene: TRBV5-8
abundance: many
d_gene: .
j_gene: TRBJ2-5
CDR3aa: CASSLEVTQYF
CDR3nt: TGTGCCAGCAGCTTGGAGGTAACCCAGTACTTC

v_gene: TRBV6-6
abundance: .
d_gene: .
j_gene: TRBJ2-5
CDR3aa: CASTYTGARETQYF
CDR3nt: TGTGCCAGCACCTACACGGGAGCCCGTGAGACCCAGTACTTC

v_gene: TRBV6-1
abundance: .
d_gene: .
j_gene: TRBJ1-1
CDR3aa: CASSEGLMNTEAFF
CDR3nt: TGTGCCAGCAGTGAAGGCCTCATGAACACTGAAGCTTTCTTT

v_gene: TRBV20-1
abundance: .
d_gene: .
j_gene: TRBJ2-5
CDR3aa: CSARDAGADPFQETQYF
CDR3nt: TGCAGTGCTAGAGATGCGGGGGCCGATCCATTTCAAGAGACCCAGTACTTC

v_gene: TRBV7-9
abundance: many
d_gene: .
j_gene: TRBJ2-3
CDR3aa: CASGPQGDTQYF
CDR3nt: TGTGCCAGCGGTCCCCAGGGAGATACGCAGTATTTT

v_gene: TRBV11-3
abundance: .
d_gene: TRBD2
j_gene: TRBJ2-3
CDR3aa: CASSYSGGSTDTQYF
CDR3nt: TGTGCCAGCAGCTACAGCGGGGGTTCCACAGATACGCAGTATTTT

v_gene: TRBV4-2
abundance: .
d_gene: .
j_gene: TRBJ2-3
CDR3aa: CASSQDIRVSYTDTQYF
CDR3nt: TGTGCCAGCAGCCAAGATATTCGGGTGTCCTACACAGATACGCAGTATTTT

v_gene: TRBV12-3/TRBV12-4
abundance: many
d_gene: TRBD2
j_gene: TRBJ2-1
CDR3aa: CASRSTSGRSHEQFF
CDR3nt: TGTGCCAGCAGATCGACTAGCGGGAGGTCACATGAGCAGTTCTTC

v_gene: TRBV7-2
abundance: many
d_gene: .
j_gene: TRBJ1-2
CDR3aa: CASSATSSAYGYTF
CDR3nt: TGTGCCAGCAGCGCCACGTCATCCGCCTATGGCTACACCTTC

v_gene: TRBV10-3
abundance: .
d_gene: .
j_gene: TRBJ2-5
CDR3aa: CAIRDGTVETQYF
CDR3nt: TGTGCCATCAGGGACGGGACGGTAGAGACCCAGTACTTC

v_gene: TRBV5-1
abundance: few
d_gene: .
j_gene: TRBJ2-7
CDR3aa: CASSVREAYEQYF
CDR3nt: TGCGCCAGCAGCGTGAGGGAAGCCTACGAGCAGTACTTC

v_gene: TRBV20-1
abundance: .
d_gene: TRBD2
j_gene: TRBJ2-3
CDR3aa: CSAPSTSGRGDTQYF
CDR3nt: TGCAGTGCCCCTTCGACTAGCGGGAGAGGAGATACGCAGTATTTT

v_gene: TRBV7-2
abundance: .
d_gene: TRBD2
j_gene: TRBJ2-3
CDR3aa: CASSIVLIGLAGPDTRYF
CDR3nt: TGTGCCAGCAGCATAGTGTTAATCGGGCTAGCGGGGCCAGATACGCGGTATTTT

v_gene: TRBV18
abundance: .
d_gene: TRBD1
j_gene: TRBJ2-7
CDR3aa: CASSRDRELSYEQYF
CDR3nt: TGTGCCAGCTCACGAGACAGGGAGCTCTCCTACGAGCAGTACTTC

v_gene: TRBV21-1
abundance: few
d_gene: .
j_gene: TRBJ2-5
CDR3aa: CASSKEGTEETQYF
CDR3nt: TGTGCCAGCAGCAAAGAAGGGACAGAAGAGACCCAGTACTTC

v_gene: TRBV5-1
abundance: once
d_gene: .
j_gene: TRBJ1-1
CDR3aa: CASNGGRGGNTEAFF
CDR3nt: TGCGCCAGCAACGGGGGGCGGGGGGGGAACACTGAAGCTTTCTTT

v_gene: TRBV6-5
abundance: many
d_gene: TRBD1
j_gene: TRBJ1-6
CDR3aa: CASSAGGTGPSPLHF
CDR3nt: TGTGCCAGCAGTGCCGGGGGGACAGGACCTTCACCCCTCCACTTT

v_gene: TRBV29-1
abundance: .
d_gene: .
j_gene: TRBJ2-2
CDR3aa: CSGQQGSNTGELFF
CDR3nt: TGCAGCGGTCAACAGGGTTCGAACACCGGGGAGCTGTTTTTT

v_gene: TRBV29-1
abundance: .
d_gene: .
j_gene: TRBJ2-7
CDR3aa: CSVEAAQGYEQYF
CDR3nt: TGCAGCGTTGAAGCGGCACAGGGCTACGAGCAGTACTTC

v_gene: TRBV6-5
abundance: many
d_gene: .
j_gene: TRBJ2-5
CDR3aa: CASASLVKETQYF
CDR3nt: TGTGCCAGCGCCTCCCTCGTTAAAGAGACCCAGTACTTC

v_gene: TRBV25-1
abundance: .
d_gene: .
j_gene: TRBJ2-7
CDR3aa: CASSEEGGGSYEQYF
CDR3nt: TGTGCCAGCAGTGAAGAGGGGGGTGGCTCCTACGAGCAGTACTTC

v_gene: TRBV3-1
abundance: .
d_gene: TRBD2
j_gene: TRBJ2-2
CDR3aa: CASSPPYGGALSGELFF
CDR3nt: TGTGCCAGCAGCCCCCCTTACGGGGGGGCCTTGAGCGGGGAGCTGTTTTTT

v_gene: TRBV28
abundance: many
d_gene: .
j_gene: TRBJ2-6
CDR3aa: CASSPTGVGANVLTF
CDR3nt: TGTGCCAGCAGTCCCACGGGAGTTGGGGCCAACGTCCTGACTTTC

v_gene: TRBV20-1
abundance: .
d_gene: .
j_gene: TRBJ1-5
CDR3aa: CSARTTGGNQPQHF
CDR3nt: TGCAGTGCTAGAACCACCGGGGGAAATCAGCCCCAGCATTTT

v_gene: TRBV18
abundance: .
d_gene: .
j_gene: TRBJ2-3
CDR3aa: CAGSPPSRGADTQYF
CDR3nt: TGTGCCGGCTCACCGCCCAGCAGGGGCGCAGATACGCAGTATTTT

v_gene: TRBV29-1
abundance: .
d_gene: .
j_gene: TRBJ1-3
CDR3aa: CSVWHSSGNTIYF
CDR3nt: TGCAGCGTTTGGCATTCTTCTGGAAACACCATATATTTT